This section outlines one TCR beta chain sequence together with its context. PCR primers comprised 60 Vbeta and 13 Jbeta primers. Per the authors' pipeline: Approximately 9.9 million shared chains were among the approximately 82 million unique TCR beta chains that a later analysis counted. The table came from immunoSEQ multiplex PCR; TCRdb's copy has only in-frame clones and leaves some out. That table furnishes V, J and clone size, whereas the DNA furnished D and trimming. This table holds over 110,000 clones, roughly 80% found once. The data derive from a study of cytomegalovirus exposure and HLA in healthy donors. Trimming cost V 4 bases and J 6 bases; bases outside gene matches: 9. The CDR3 spans 16 residues. Germline V gives CDR1 SGHRS, CDR2 YFSETQ.

The source material was PBMCs. The source of this sequence is a man aged 18 to 30 in good health and CMV-seronegative. The chain joins TRBV5-1 to TRBJ2-1; 11 bases are a match to TRBD2. The CDR3 here is CASSLPSLAGGNEQFF. The CDR3 DNA follows: TGCGCCAGCAGCCTACCTTCCCTAGCGGGGGGCAATGAGCAGTTCTTC.